Described below is a single T cell receptor beta chain sequence and its context. The V gene's germline CDR1 is SGHTA and CDR2 FQGNSA. V gave up 5 bases and J gave up 2 bases; unmatched junction bases: 5. The CDR3 has 16 amino acids. The entry originates in a study of blood T cells in healthy people across ages. Isolation of PBMCs gave at least 7 million cells per sample. A second roughly 6 to 11 cycle PCR used barcoded and J-beta primers. TCRdb analysed the 5' RACE reads with MiXCR anew, one entry per CDR3 protein. The table has more than 700,000 distinct CDR3 sequences, about 53% seen once. The sequence derives from a man aged 80 or over in good health. V and J are TRBV7-2 and TRBJ2-3; TRBD2 aligns across 12 bases. The specimen sequenced was blood. This chain's CDR3 is CASSSGLAGYTDTQYF. CDR3 in DNA: TGTGCCAGCAGCAGCGGACTAGCGGGGTACACAGATACGCAGTATTTT.